This TCR beta chain was identified in a study of Ad26.COV2.S vaccination and SARS-CoV-2 variants. About the research overall: As a participant in COV1001, the donor was in the Ad26.COV2.S trial arm. Ad26.COV2.S shots went into the muscle once or twice, 56 days apart.

Study-level points and caveats: People who got the vaccine had more spike-specific TCR breadth than people who got placebo.

CDR1 and CDR2 (germline): SGHTA, FQGTGA. CDR3 length: 13 residues. Trimming removed 3 bases from V and 4 bases from J, with 9 bases in between. This clone showed up just a few times. Its antigen is unidentified. Produced via immunoSEQ multiplex PCR; TCRdb's table is partial and in-frame only. Seen here are a few hundred thousand clones, 80% to 90% observed once, and the top ten hold roughly 3.5%. As to treatment: some 20 received Ad26.COV2.S at low or high dose, single or two shots; several received placebo; per-sample allocation not given. The samples date from day 63 after the first vaccine or placebo injection. This person who donated was an adult of 18-55 years in Boston.

Here the sequenced sample was peripheral blood, taken in a trial of Ad26.COV2.S vaccine versus placebo. The sequence was obtained from a person aged 18-65 years who received the Ad26.COV2.S COVID-19 vaccine or a placebo. V and J are TRBV7-3 and TRBJ1-1, with no clear D. This CDR3 is CASSLDPVTEAFF. The CDR3 DNA follows: TGTGCCAGCAGCTTGGACCCCGTCACTGAAGCTTTCTTT.